This TCR beta chain was documented in a study of blood T cell repertoires in COVID-19. Study details: The cDNA or gDNA used as material had been derived from T cells, B-cell-depleted T cells, or PBMCs.

CDR3 size: 14 residues. The germline V gene has CDR1 SGHTA and CDR2 FQGNSA. J lost 6 bases, V lost 4 bases, and 5 bases had no gene match. Participants' reported clinical history set cohort assignment. Sequencing was performed with immunoSEQ multiplex PCR; in TCRdb, only in-frame clones are kept and a portion is missing. The sample includes about 400,000 clones, roughly 84% of them seen just once. The clonotype was recovered from a woman aged 25 to 39 who had recovered from COVID-19. Sequencing was performed on PBMCs or T cells enriched from blood (not recorded which). This chain joins TRBV7-2 and TRBJ2-1; 8 positions agree with TRBD2. CDR3 in amino acids: CASSSTGTSNEQFF. Here the CDR3 DNA reads TGTGCCAGCAGCTCGACCGGGACTAGCAATGAGCAGTTCTTC.